Listed below are T cell receptor beta chains from one sample, sequenced in a study of T cells in Graves' hyperthyroidism and ophthalmopathy. MiXCR, applied by TCRdb to the multiplex PCR reads, yields one record per CDR3 protein. The data contain around 340,000 distinct CDR3 sequences, approximately 17% of them seen just once; the ten biggest clones take up 33%. Sequenced material: blood. These receptor sequences come from a man younger than 45 with Graves' hyperthyroidism. Each CDR3 is given with its conserved first and last residue. The order of the fields is J gene, V gene, clone size, D gene, CDR3 protein, CDR3 DNA. A D gene is named only where the DNA matches it firmly. Clone sizes are given selectively: once, few, many, or a class where the clone is expanded.

J gene: TRBJ2-7; V gene: TRBV12-3/TRBV12-4; clone size: few; D gene: .; CDR3 protein: CASSITGYYEQYF; CDR3 DNA: TGTGCCAGCAGCATTACAGGGTACTACGAGCAGTACTTC
J gene: TRBJ1-2; V gene: TRBV19; clone size: .; D gene: .; CDR3 protein: CASSIRGYGYTF; CDR3 DNA: TGTGCCAGTAGTATCCGGGGCTACGGCTACACCTTC
J gene: TRBJ2-4; V gene: TRBV12-5; clone size: many; D gene: TRBD1; CDR3 protein: CASARGTGDNIQYF; CDR3 DNA: TGTGCTAGTGCTCGTGGGACAGGGGACAACATTCAGTACTTC
J gene: TRBJ2-3; V gene: TRBV6-9; clone size: many; D gene: TRBD2; CDR3 protein: CASRHTSGRARGTDTQYF; CDR3 DNA: TGTGCCAGCAGACATACTAGCGGGAGGGCCAGGGGCACAGATACGCAGTATTTT
J gene: TRBJ2-1; V gene: TRBV2; clone size: .; D gene: TRBD1; CDR3 protein: CASSDPGQGANEQFF; CDR3 DNA: TGTGCCAGCAGTGATCCCGGACAGGGGGCCAATGAGCAGTTCTTC
J gene: TRBJ1-6; V gene: TRBV2; clone size: .; D gene: .; CDR3 protein: CASRRPVGLHF; CDR3 DNA: TGTGCCAGCAGACGCCCGGTTGGCCTCCACTTC
J gene: TRBJ2-7; V gene: TRBV12-3/TRBV12-4; clone size: many; D gene: .; CDR3 protein: CASTLDKAYEQYF; CDR3 DNA: TGTGCCAGCACCCTGGACAAGGCCTACGAGCAGTACTTC
J gene: TRBJ2-1; V gene: TRBV5-5; clone size: .; D gene: TRBD1; CDR3 protein: CASSPGQKYNEQFF; CDR3 DNA: TGTGCCAGCAGCCCGGGACAGAAATACAATGAGCAGTTCTTC
J gene: TRBJ1-2; V gene: TRBV27; clone size: few; D gene: TRBD1; CDR3 protein: CASSPRPDRDGYTF; CDR3 DNA: TGTGCCAGCAGCCCACGCCCTGACAGGGACGGCTACACCTTC
J gene: TRBJ2-1; V gene: TRBV24-1; clone size: many; D gene: TRBD1; CDR3 protein: CATRTGGGGAEQFF; CDR3 DNA: TGTGCCACCAGAACAGGGGGCGGCGGGGCCGAGCAGTTCTTC
J gene: TRBJ2-1; V gene: TRBV5-4; clone size: .; D gene: .; CDR3 protein: CASQLRTDSYNEQFF; CDR3 DNA: TGTGCCTCCCAGCTTAGGACAGATTCCTACAATGAGCAGTTCTTC
J gene: TRBJ2-5; V gene: TRBV2; clone size: many; D gene: TRBD2; CDR3 protein: CASSVAGVGETQYF; CDR3 DNA: TGTGCCAGCAGTGTTGCGGGAGTCGGGGAGACCCAGTACTTC
J gene: TRBJ2-1; V gene: TRBV7-2; clone size: many; D gene: .; CDR3 protein: CASSLASRELEQFF; CDR3 DNA: TGTGCCAGCAGCTTAGCTTCTAGGGAGCTTGAGCAGTTCTTC
J gene: TRBJ2-1; V gene: TRBV18; clone size: many; D gene: .; CDR3 protein: CASSSPAEQFF; CDR3 DNA: TGTGCCAGCTCCTCTCCGGCTGAGCAGTTCTTC
J gene: TRBJ1-4; V gene: TRBV30; clone size: many; D gene: .; CDR3 protein: CAWGENEKLFF; CDR3 DNA: TGTGCCTGGGGGGAAAATGAAAAACTGTTTTTT
J gene: TRBJ1-5; V gene: TRBV5-4; clone size: .; D gene: .; CDR3 protein: CASSENKVNQPQHF; CDR3 DNA: TGTGCCAGCAGCGAGAATAAGGTTAATCAGCCCCAGCATTTT
J gene: TRBJ2-1; V gene: TRBV2; clone size: few; D gene: TRBD1; CDR3 protein: CASSETDVRQGGSDEQFF; CDR3 DNA: TGTGCCAGCAGTGAAACGGACGTACGACAGGGGGGGTCGGATGAGCAGTTCTTC
J gene: TRBJ1-5; V gene: TRBV4-2; clone size: .; D gene: TRBD1; CDR3 protein: CASSQDLPTGGYQPQHF; CDR3 DNA: TGTGCCAGCAGCCAAGATCTTCCGACAGGGGGCTATCAGCCCCAGCATTTT
J gene: TRBJ1-2; V gene: TRBV2; clone size: many; D gene: .; CDR3 protein: CASRGGRYTF; CDR3 DNA: TGTGCCAGCAGGGGCGGCCGCTACACCTTC
J gene: TRBJ2-5; V gene: TRBV30; clone size: .; D gene: .; CDR3 protein: CAWSSRGPNEYF; CDR3 DNA: TGTGCCTGGAGTTCCCGGGGTCCTAACGAATACTTC
J gene: TRBJ1-2; V gene: TRBV19; clone size: many; D gene: .; CDR3 protein: CATSLGPPYEGYTF; CDR3 DNA: TGTGCCACCAGCCTAGGTCCCCCTTACGAGGGCTACACCTTC
J gene: TRBJ1-2; V gene: TRBV5-1; clone size: few; D gene: TRBD1; CDR3 protein: CASSLAGQGDGYTF; CDR3 DNA: TGCGCCAGCAGCTTGGCCGGCCAGGGGGATGGCTACACCTTC
J gene: TRBJ2-3; V gene: TRBV16; clone size: .; D gene: TRBD2; CDR3 protein: CASSQSIAGAVDTQYF; CDR3 DNA: TGTGCCAGCAGCCAATCAATAGCGGGAGCTGTAGATACGCAGTATTTT
J gene: TRBJ2-3; V gene: TRBV28; clone size: many; D gene: .; CDR3 protein: CASLGSSDTQYF; CDR3 DNA: TGTGCCAGCCTCGGGAGCTCAGATACGCAGTATTTT
J gene: TRBJ2-2; V gene: TRBV5-1; clone size: .; D gene: .; CDR3 protein: CASSLGSGTRTGELFF; CDR3 DNA: TGCGCCAGCAGCTTGGGGTCCGGGACGAGAACCGGGGAGCTGTTTTTT
J gene: TRBJ1-1; V gene: TRBV10-3; clone size: few; D gene: .; CDR3 protein: CAISESRQGGSEAFF; CDR3 DNA: TGTGCCATCAGTGAGTCGAGGCAGGGCGGATCTGAAGCTTTCTTT
J gene: TRBJ2-7; V gene: TRBV18; clone size: many; D gene: .; CDR3 protein: CASSPTGNEQYF; CDR3 DNA: TGTGCCAGCTCACCCACAGGGAACGAGCAGTACTTC
J gene: TRBJ2-7; V gene: TRBV6-1; clone size: many; D gene: TRBD2; CDR3 protein: CASRKLAGVYEQYF; CDR3 DNA: TGTGCCAGCAGGAAACTAGCGGGCGTCTACGAGCAGTACTTC
J gene: TRBJ1-1; V gene: TRBV6-4; clone size: .; D gene: .; CDR3 protein: CASSDSGGGTEAFF; CDR3 DNA: TGTGCCAGCAGTGACTCGGGTGGGGGGACTGAAGCTTTCTTT
J gene: TRBJ2-3; V gene: TRBV2; clone size: .; D gene: TRBD2; CDR3 protein: CASSGLATSTDTQYF; CDR3 DNA: TGTGCCAGCAGTGGACTAGCGACTAGCACAGATACGCAGTATTTT
J gene: TRBJ2-2; V gene: TRBV18; clone size: many; D gene: TRBD2; CDR3 protein: CASSPLAGDTGELFF; CDR3 DNA: TGTGCCAGCTCACCGCTAGCGGGAGATACCGGGGAGCTGTTTTTT
J gene: TRBJ1-2; V gene: TRBV6-1; clone size: many; D gene: .; CDR3 protein: CASSAWNSDYGYTF; CDR3 DNA: TGTGCCAGCAGCGCGTGGAACAGCGACTATGGCTACACCTTC
J gene: TRBJ2-7; V gene: TRBV7-9; clone size: many; D gene: .; CDR3 protein: CASSPRPYEQYF; CDR3 DNA: TGTGCCAGCAGCCCGCGACCCTACGAGCAGTACTTC
J gene: TRBJ1-5; V gene: TRBV12-3/TRBV12-4; clone size: few; D gene: TRBD1; CDR3 protein: CASKMTGDGQPQHF; CDR3 DNA: TGTGCCAGCAAGATGACAGGGGATGGTCAGCCCCAGCATTTT
J gene: TRBJ2-1; V gene: TRBV11-2; clone size: many; D gene: .; CDR3 protein: CASSLVHIIYNEQFF; CDR3 DNA: TGTGCCAGCAGCTTAGTACACATCATCTACAATGAGCAGTTCTTC
J gene: TRBJ1-4; V gene: TRBV5-8; clone size: .; D gene: .; CDR3 protein: CASSRNVQGGVEKLFF; CDR3 DNA: TGTGCCAGCAGCCGAAACGTACAGGGAGGAGTGGAAAAACTGTTTTTT
J gene: TRBJ2-7; V gene: TRBV9; clone size: .; D gene: TRBD2; CDR3 protein: CASGHRETREVLDEQYF; CDR3 DNA: TGTGCCAGCGGGCATAGAGAGACGCGGGAGGTCCTCGACGAGCAGTACTTC
J gene: TRBJ1-2; V gene: TRBV18; clone size: few; D gene: TRBD1; CDR3 protein: CASSPTGEQNYGYTF; CDR3 DNA: TGTGCCAGCTCACCCACAGGGGAACAAAACTATGGCTACACCTTC
J gene: TRBJ2-7; V gene: TRBV9; clone size: .; D gene: .; CDR3 protein: CASSVEAQFPYEQYF; CDR3 DNA: TGTGCCAGCAGCGTAGAGGCTCAATTTCCCTACGAGCAGTACTTC
J gene: TRBJ1-2; V gene: TRBV28; clone size: few; D gene: .; CDR3 protein: CASSPGPDIWGYTF; CDR3 DNA: TGTGCCAGCAGTCCCGGTCCGGACATTTGGGGCTACACCTTC
J gene: TRBJ1-1; V gene: TRBV5-1; clone size: many; D gene: .; CDR3 protein: CASSLESSTEAFF; CDR3 DNA: TGCGCCAGCAGCCTGGAATCCAGTACTGAAGCTTTCTTT
J gene: TRBJ1-5; V gene: TRBV30; clone size: .; D gene: .; CDR3 protein: CAWSPQRGPQHF; CDR3 DNA: TGTGCCTGGAGTCCGCAGCGGGGGCCCCAGCATTTT
J gene: TRBJ2-5; V gene: TRBV24-1; clone size: many; D gene: .; CDR3 protein: CATSDSGTGNQETQYF; CDR3 DNA: TGTGCCACCAGTGATTCCGGGACGGGGAACCAAGAGACCCAGTACTTC
J gene: TRBJ2-7; V gene: TRBV6-2/TRBV6-3; clone size: many; D gene: .; CDR3 protein: CASSSTTPPYEQYF; CDR3 DNA: TGTGCCAGCAGCTCGACGACTCCTCCCTACGAGCAGTACTTC
J gene: TRBJ2-1; V gene: TRBV4-1; clone size: few; D gene: .; CDR3 protein: CASSPRESASYNEQFF; CDR3 DNA: TGCGCCAGCAGCCCACGCGAGAGCGCATCCTACAATGAGCAGTTCTTC
J gene: TRBJ2-1; V gene: TRBV20-1; clone size: .; D gene: TRBD2; CDR3 protein: CSALAGGPKNEQFF; CDR3 DNA: TGCAGTGCCTTAGCGGGAGGCCCGAAGAATGAGCAGTTCTTC
J gene: TRBJ1-1; V gene: TRBV10-3; clone size: .; D gene: .; CDR3 protein: CAISESMGVGSTEAFF; CDR3 DNA: TGTGCCATCAGTGAGTCGATGGGGGTGGGGTCCACTGAAGCTTTCTTT
J gene: TRBJ1-5; V gene: TRBV24-1; clone size: .; D gene: .; CDR3 protein: CATSAGGRGNQPQHF; CDR3 DNA: TGTGCCACCAGTGCGGGGGGCAGGGGCAATCAGCCCCAGCATTTT
J gene: TRBJ2-7; V gene: TRBV27; clone size: few; D gene: .; CDR3 protein: CAAGRHYEQYF; CDR3 DNA: TGTGCCGCCGGACGGCACTACGAGCAGTACTTC
J gene: TRBJ2-7; V gene: TRBV27; clone size: .; D gene: .; CDR3 protein: CASSLSRTYVQYF; CDR3 DNA: TGTGCCAGCAGTTTATCTCGCACCTACGTGCAGTACTTC
J gene: TRBJ1-5; V gene: TRBV28; clone size: .; D gene: .; CDR3 protein: CASSLQGTGNQPQHF; CDR3 DNA: TGTGCCAGCAGTTTACAGGGTACTGGCAATCAGCCCCAGCATTTT